This T cell receptor (beta chain) was retrieved from a study of CD8 T cells in Susac syndrome. The RNA, about 0.5 to 1 ug, was put through reverse transcription using random hexamers. TCRdb re-derived calls from the immunoSEQ multiplex PCR reads in MiXCR, one entry per CDR3 protein. The sample lists 120,000 or so distinct CDR3 sequences, approximately 94% seen once, with over 0.1% in the top ten. Trimming removed 3 bases at V and 5 bases at J, with 10 bases between. The CDR3 covers 13 residues. Germline V gene lookup returns CDR1 LGHDT and CDR2 YNNKEL (reference sequence). This receptor was identified in a human donor with multiple sclerosis. The sequencing sample was made of CD4+ T cells from PBMCs. The chain carries TRBV3-1 and TRBJ1-2; D call uncertain. As DNA, the CDR3 is TGTGCCAGCAGCCATATCCCTACGTATGGCTACACCTTC. It encodes CASSHIPTYGYTF. The whole variable domain, filled in from reference TRBV3-1 and TRBJ1-2, reads DTAVSQTPKYLVTQMGNDKSIKCEQNLGHDTMYWYKQDSKKFLKIMFSYNNKELIINETVPNRFSPKSPDKAHLNLHINSLELGDSAVYFCASSHIPTYGYTFGSGTRLTVV.